These 18 T cell receptor beta chains came from one sample sequenced in a study of blood T cells in healthy people across ages. Primed by a sample-barcoded 5' primer and a J-beta primer mix, a second PCR proceeded for 7 to 11 cycles. TCRdb re-called the 5' RACE reads with MiXCR, one entry per CDR3 protein. The sample shows about 670,000 distinct CDR3 sequences, roughly two fifths of them seen only once. Sequenced input: blood. These receptors all come from an elderly man in good health.

The V call is TRBV7-2, the J call TRBJ2-4; possibly TRBD2 for D (5 bases). Near its end, the DNA agrees better with TRBJ2-7, so the J call may be wrong. This CDR3 has 18 residues. Germline CDR1 SGHTA, CDR2 FQGNSA. The CDR3 DNA reads TGTGCCAGCAGCCTTAACCCCCCCTCAGAGGGCCACTACTACGAGCAGTACTTC. It codes for CASSLNPPSEGHYYEQYF.

The V gene is TRBV9, the J gene TRBJ2-5, with D possibly matching TRBD2 (6 bases). There are 15 residues in the CDR3. Germline V gene data show CDR1 as SGDLS and CDR2 as YYNGEE. Trimming pared 0 bases from V and 6 bases from J, leaving 15 bases between. For the CDR3, the DNA is TGTGCCAGCAGCGTAGACGGGGGTCTGGTGAAGACCCAGTACTTC. Translating it yields CASSVDGGLVKTQYF. Filled out from reference TRBV9 and TRBJ2-5, the complete variable domain reads DSGVTQTPKHLITATGQRVTLRCSPRSGDLSVYWYQQSLDQGLQFLIQYYNGEERAKGNILERFSAQQFPDLHSELNLSSLELGDSALYFCASSVDGGLVKTQYFGPGTRLLVL.

This clonotype was detected a few times. This chain connects TRBV7-2 to TRBJ2-7; 8 nucleotides line up with TRBD1. V was clipped by 5 bases and J by 5 bases; unmatched bases: 5. Germline V gene data show CDR1 as SGHTA and CDR2 as FQGNSA. This CDR3 region has 13 residues. CDR3 sequence: CASSKDRVNEQYF. The CDR3 nucleotides are TGTGCCAGCAGCAAGGACAGGGTAAACGAGCAGTACTTC.

The V call is TRBV9, the J call TRBJ2-2; possible D gene TRBD2, 6 bases. Germline lookup yields CDR1 SGDLS and CDR2 YYNGEE. The CDR3 spans 16 residues. Trimming pared 4 bases from V and 1 base from J, leaving 14 bases between. In DNA form, the CDR3 reads TGTGCCAGCAGCCCGAGGGACTGGCGGAACACCGGGGAGCTGTTTTTT. It encodes CASSPRDWRNTGELFF.

The chain combines TRBV20-1 with TRBJ2-7, with D tentatively TRBD2 (6 bases). The CDR3 covers 13 residues. CDR1 and CDR2 from the germline V gene are DFQATT and SNEGSKA (reference sequence). V was pared by 5 bases and J by 6 bases, with 17 bases between. The CDR3 DNA reads TGCAGTGCTTTCGGAGGAGGGCAACCCGAGCAGTACTTC. Translating gives CSAFGGGQPEQYF.

This chain uses TRBV12-3 or TRBV12-4 with TRBJ1-1; weak D call: TRBD1 (5 bases). V lost 6 bases and J lost 3, with 14 bases in between. This CDR3 is built from 14 residues. The CDR3 coding sequence is TGTGCCAGCAGCCAAGACGACAGCTACACTGAAGCTTTCTTT. As protein: CASSQDDSYTEAFF.

The chain recombines TRBV20-1 with TRBJ2-3, with 8 bases fitting TRBD2. V gave up 5 bases and J gave up 5 bases; unmatched junction bases: 6. Germline CDR1 is DFQATT and CDR2 is SNEGSKA (reference sequence). CDR3 length: 13 amino acids. The CDR3 DNA sequence: TGCAGTGCTGGTCCGGGGGGGGGAGATACGCAGTATTTT. Its translation: CSAGPGGGDTQYF.

This clonotype appeared a few times. Written as DNA, the CDR3 is TGTGCCAGCAGCTTGGCCACCGGGACTAGCGGGTTGTATGAGCAGTTCTTC. Translated, it gives CASSLATGTSGLYEQFF. The chain is built from TRBV5-5 and TRBJ2-1; 12 nucleotides match TRBD2. The CDR3 extends over 17 amino acids. Trimming cost V 0 bases and J 8 bases; bases outside gene matches: 9. In germline, CDR1 is SGHKS, CDR2 YYEKEE (reference sequence). Complete variable domain (other parts from reference TRBV5-5 and TRBJ2-1): DAGVTQSPTHLIKTRGQQVTLRCSPISGHKSVSWYQQVLGQGPQFIFQYYEKEERGRGNFPDRFSARQFPNYSSELNVNALLLGDSALYLCASSLATGTSGLYEQFFGPGTRLTVL.

The chain has TRBV6-1 and TRBJ1-1; D remains ambiguous. From germline, CDR1 is MNHNS and CDR2 SASEGT. The CDR3 has 14 amino acids. The V end was cut by 6 bases, the J end by 0 bases, with 11 bases between. The CDR3 sequence: CASRGRGVNTEAFF. The CDR3 nucleotides read TGTGCCAGCAGAGGCCGGGGAGTGAACACTGAAGCTTTCTTT.

The chain uses TRBV7-2 and TRBJ1-1; D gene ambiguous. The CDR3 length is 16 residues. The V gene lost 1 base and the J gene lost 4 bases, with 16 bases spanning the gap. CDR1 SGHTA and CDR2 FQGNSA come from the germline V gene. Here the CDR3 DNA reads TGTGCCAGCAGCTTAGAGGCATCCAGGTTGTTCACTGAAGCTTTCTTT. It codes for CASSLEASRLFTEAFF.

The rearrangement uses TRBV20-1 and TRBJ1-2; tentatively, D is TRBD1 (5 bases). CDR1 and CDR2 (germline): DFQATT, SNEGSKA (reference sequence). V lost 3 bases, J lost 8 bases, and 13 bases lay in between. CDR3 length equals 12 residues. CDR3 nucleotides: TGCAGTGCTAGTCGGGGGAGTGAGGGCTACACCTTC. Protein product: CSASRGSEGYTF.

The genes are TRBV29-1 and TRBJ2-1, with 13 bases fitting TRBD2. Germline CDR1 reads SQVTM; CDR2 reads ANQGSEA. The CDR3 is 16 residues long. The V and J ends lost 4 bases and 0 bases, in that order; junction bases with no gene match: 3. The CDR3 DNA reads as TGCAGCGTTGGGACTAGCGGGAGTATCTCCTACAATGAGCAGTTCTTC. Protein product: CSVGTSGSISYNEQFF.

This clonotype has ten or more counts. The chain recombines TRBV3-1 with TRBJ2-5, with unresolved D. This CDR3 region has 14 residues. In germline, CDR1 is LGHDT, CDR2 YNNKEL (reference sequence). V shed 3 bases and J shed 2 bases, with 10 bases lying between them. CDR3 loop: CASSQRGQQETQYF. CDR3 nucleotides: TGTGCCAGCAGCCAGCGTGGCCAGCAAGAGACCCAGTACTTC.

This clonotype was seen a few times. The V and J genes are TRBV15 and TRBJ1-6; D is unclear. Germline CDR1 reads LNHNV; CDR2 reads YYDKDF (reference sequence). The CDR3 is 14 amino acids. V gave up 0 bases and J gave up 8 bases, with 8 bases separating them. CDR3: CATSRDVRHSPLHF. The DNA for the CDR3 is TGTGCCACCAGCAGAGATGTCCGGCATTCACCCCTCCACTTT. The complete variable domain, with remaining parts taken from reference TRBV15 and TRBJ1-6, reads DAMVIQNPRYQVTQFGKPVTLSCSQTLNHNVMYWYQQKSSQAPKLLFHYYDKDFNNEADTPDNFQSRRPNTSFCFLDIRSPGLGDTAMYLCATSRDVRHSPLHFGNGTRLTVT.

The J gene is TRBJ2-1, the V gene TRBV7-2; D is uncertain. Deletions cut 5 bases from V and 10 bases from J, with 21 bases between. Germline values: CDR1 SGHTA, CDR2 FQGNSA. CDR3 size: 15 residues. CDR3 loop: CASSPPSSPAREQFF. The CDR3 DNA follows: TGTGCCAGCAGCCCTCCTTCGAGCCCGGCCCGAGAGCAGTTCTTC.

The chain joins TRBV9 to TRBJ2-3; a possible D gene is TRBD2 (6 bases). Trimming pared 0 bases from V and 4 bases from J, leaving 15 bases between. Per the germline V gene, CDR1 is SGDLS and CDR2 is YYNGEE. This CDR3 is built from 16 residues. CDR3 loop: CASSVGTTRPSDTQYF. The CDR3 nucleotides are TGTGCCAGCAGCGTAGGGACTACGAGGCCATCAGATACGCAGTATTTT.

The count of this clonotype is one. V usage is TRBV4-3 and J usage is TRBJ2-1; 12 bases line up with TRBD2. The last part of the DNA fits TRBJ2-7 better; the J call may be wrong. The CDR3 consists of 18 residues. Germline CDR1 LGHNA, CDR2 YSLEER. The CDR3 is CASSHRTSGDPSYNEQYF. The CDR3 DNA reads as TGCGCCAGCAGCCACAGGACTAGCGGGGACCCCTCCTACAATGAGCAGTACTTC.

This clonotype appeared a few times. The chain links TRBV7-2 to TRBJ2-1; TRBD2 matches at 8 bases. Losses at the gene ends were 5 bases for V and 2 bases for J; bases not matched to a gene: 8. The CDR3 extends over 16 amino acids. The germline V gene encodes CDR1 SGHTA and CDR2 FQGNSA. CDR3 coding DNA: TGTGCCAGCAGCAGAGAAAGCGGGGGCGCCTACAATGAGCAGTTCTTC. It encodes CASSRESGGAYNEQFF. Full variable domain (missing parts from reference TRBV7-2 and TRBJ2-1): GAGVSQSPSNKVTEKGKDVELRCDPISGHTALYWYRQSLGQGLEFLIYFQGNSAPDKSGLPSDRFSAERTGGSVSTLTIQRTQQEDSAVYLCASSRESGGAYNEQFFGPGTRLTVL.